This T cell receptor beta chain comes out of a study of blood T cell repertoires in COVID-19. Original methodology: By means of reference gene primer amplification, nucleated cell counts were estimated. TCRdb keeps only in-frame clones here, not all; method: immunoSEQ multiplex PCR. For V, J and clone size, that table is used; D and trimming come from the DNA. This sample has 250,000 to 400,000 clones; 75% to 90% occur once, and the top ten carry less than 3.5%. While infection was still active, Seattle patients were enrolled and then followed longitudinally. Sequencing was carried out using peripheral blood. This sequence originates from a woman aged 25-40 years with COVID-19, enrolled during active disease.

In nucleotides, the CDR3 is TGTGCCAGCAGTTACGCCCTCCAGGACTTAGACACTGAAGCTTTCTTT. It encodes CASSYALQDLDTEAFF. This sequence joins TRBV6-6 and TRBJ1-1; D gene uncertain. The CDR3 has 16 residues. Trimming shortened V by 2 bases and J by 3 bases, and 16 bases separated the two germline ends. Germline loops: CDR1 MNHNY, CDR2 SVGAGI (reference sequence).